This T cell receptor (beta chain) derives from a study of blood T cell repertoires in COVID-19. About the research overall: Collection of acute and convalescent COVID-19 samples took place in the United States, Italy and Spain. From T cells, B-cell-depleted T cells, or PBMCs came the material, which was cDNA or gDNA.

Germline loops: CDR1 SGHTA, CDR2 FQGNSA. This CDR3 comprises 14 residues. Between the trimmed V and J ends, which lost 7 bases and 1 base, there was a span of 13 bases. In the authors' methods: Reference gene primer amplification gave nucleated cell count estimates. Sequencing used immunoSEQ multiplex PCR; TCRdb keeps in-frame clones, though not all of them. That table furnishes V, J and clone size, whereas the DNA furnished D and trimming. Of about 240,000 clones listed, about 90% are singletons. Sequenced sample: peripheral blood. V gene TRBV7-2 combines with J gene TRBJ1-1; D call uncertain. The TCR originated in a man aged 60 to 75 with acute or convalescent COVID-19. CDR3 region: CASTPSRANTEAFF. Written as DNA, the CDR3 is TGTGCCAGCACCCCTTCGAGGGCGAACACTGAAGCTTTCTTT.